Given below is one T cell receptor (beta chain) in context. Its antigen remains unidentified. 60 Vbeta and 13 Jbeta primers were used in PCR. Only in-frame clones appear in the TCRdb table, and some are missing; sequencing was by immunoSEQ multiplex PCR. The sample records roughly 97,000 clones, more than 75% being singletons. This sample was included in a study of cytomegalovirus exposure and HLA in healthy donors. Study-level background: An earlier analysis identified 120 million or so unique TCR beta sequences in 150 million to 200 million T cells. The study placed 80% to 85% of its roughly 400 genotyped donors in the Caucasian-associated ancestry cluster. Study outcomes and limitations: TCR beta sequences reportedly predicted most subjects' HLA-A and HLA-B alleles accurately. In a later analysis, at a false discovery rate of 0.05, 16,951 TCR beta sequences matched HLA alleles.

The TCR sequence derives from a woman between 18 and 30 years old in good health and CMV-seropositive. Input material: PBMCs.

This CDR3 is CASSPQGAAASQGQETQYF. The CDR3 DNA follows: TGTGCCAGCAGCCCCCAGGGGGCCGCCGCGTCCCAAGGCCAAGAGACCCAGTACTTC. The rearrangement uses TRBV9 and TRBJ2-5; 8 bases map to TRBD1. The CDR3 has 19 residues. Germline V lookup: CDR1 SGDLS, CDR2 YYNGEE. The trim removed 4 bases at V and 1 base at J, leaving 18 bases unmatched.